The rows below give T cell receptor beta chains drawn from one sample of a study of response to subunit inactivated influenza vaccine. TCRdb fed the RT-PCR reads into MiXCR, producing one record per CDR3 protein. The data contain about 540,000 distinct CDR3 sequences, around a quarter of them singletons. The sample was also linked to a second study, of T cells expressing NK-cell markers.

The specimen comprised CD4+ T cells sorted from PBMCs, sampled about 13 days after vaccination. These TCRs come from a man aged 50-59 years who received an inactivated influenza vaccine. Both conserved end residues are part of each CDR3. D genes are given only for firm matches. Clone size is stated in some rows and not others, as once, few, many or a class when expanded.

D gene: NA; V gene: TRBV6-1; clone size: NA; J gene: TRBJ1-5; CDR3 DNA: TGTGCCAGCAGTGCCTCCGGGACACGTAATCAGCCCCAGCATTTT; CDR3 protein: CASSASGTRNQPQHF
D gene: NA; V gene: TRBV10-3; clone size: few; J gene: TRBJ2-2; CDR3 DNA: TGTGCCATCAGTGAGAGTCAGATTACCGGGGAGCTGTTTTTT; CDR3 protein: CAISESQITGELFF
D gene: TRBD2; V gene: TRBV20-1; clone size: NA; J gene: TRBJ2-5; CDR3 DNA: TGCAGTGCTAGAGATGCCGGGAGGGCCGGTGAGACCCAGTACTTC; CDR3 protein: CSARDAGRAGETQYF
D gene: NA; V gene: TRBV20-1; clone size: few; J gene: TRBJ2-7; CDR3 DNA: TGCAGTGCTAGAGCTACCGGGTCCTGGGAGCAGTACTTC; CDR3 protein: CSARATGSWEQYF
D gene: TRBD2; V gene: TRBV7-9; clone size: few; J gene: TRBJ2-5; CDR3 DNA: TGTGCCAGCAGCTTATTCGGGGGGGAGACCCAGTACTTC; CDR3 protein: CASSLFGGETQYF
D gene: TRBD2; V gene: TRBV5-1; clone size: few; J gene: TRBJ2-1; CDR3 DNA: TGCGCCAGCAGCGCCGGGACTAGCTCCTACAATGAGCAGTTCTTC; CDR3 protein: CASSAGTSSYNEQFF
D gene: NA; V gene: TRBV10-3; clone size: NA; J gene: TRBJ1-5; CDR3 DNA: TGTGCCATCAGTTTGGACAGAAATCAGCCCCAGCATTTT; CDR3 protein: CAISLDRNQPQHF
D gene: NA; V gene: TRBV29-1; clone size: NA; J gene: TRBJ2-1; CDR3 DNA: TGCAGCGTCGCTCGACCCAGGGAGAATGAGCAGTTCTTC; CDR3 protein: CSVARPRENEQFF
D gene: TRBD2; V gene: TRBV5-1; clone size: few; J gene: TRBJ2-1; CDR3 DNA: TGCGCCAGCAGCCGATCGGGACTAGCGTTTGACAATGAGCAGTTCTTC; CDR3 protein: CASSRSGLAFDNEQFF
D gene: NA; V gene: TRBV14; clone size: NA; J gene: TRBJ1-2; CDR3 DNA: TGTGCCAGCAGCTACTCACCTAACTATGGCTACACCTTC; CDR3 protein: CASSYSPNYGYTF
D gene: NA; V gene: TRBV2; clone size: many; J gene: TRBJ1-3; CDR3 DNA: TGTGCCAGCCGGAACAGGAGCTCTGGAAACACCATATATTTT; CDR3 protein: CASRNRSSGNTIYF
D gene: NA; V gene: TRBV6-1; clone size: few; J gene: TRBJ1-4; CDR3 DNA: TGTGCCAGCAGTGAAAGGCAGCCTAGTAATGAAAAACTGTTTTTT; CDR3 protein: CASSERQPSNEKLFF
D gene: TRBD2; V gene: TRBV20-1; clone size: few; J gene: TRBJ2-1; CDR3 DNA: TGCAGTGCTAGAGATAGGCTAGCGGTTAACAATGAGCAGTTCTTC; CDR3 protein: CSARDRLAVNNEQFF
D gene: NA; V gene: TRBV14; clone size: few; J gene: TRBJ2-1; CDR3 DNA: TGTGCCAGCAGCCACCAGACGATCCTTAGGAATGAGCAGTTCTTC; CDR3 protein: CASSHQTILRNEQFF
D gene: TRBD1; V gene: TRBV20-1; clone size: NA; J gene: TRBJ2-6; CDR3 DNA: TGCAGTGCTAGGGAAGGACAGGGGGTCTATGGGGCCAACGTCCTGACTTTC; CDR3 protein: CSAREGQGVYGANVLTF
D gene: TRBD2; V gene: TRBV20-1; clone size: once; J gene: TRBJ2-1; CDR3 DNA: TGCAGTGCTAGAGATTGGGGGGAGGGCCATAATGAGCAGTTCTTC; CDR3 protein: CSARDWGEGHNEQFF
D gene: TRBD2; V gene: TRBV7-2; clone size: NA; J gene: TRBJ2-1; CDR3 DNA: TGTGCCAGCAGCGTACTAGCGGGAGAAGGGCCCTATGAGCAGTTCTTC; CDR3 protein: CASSVLAGEGPYEQFF
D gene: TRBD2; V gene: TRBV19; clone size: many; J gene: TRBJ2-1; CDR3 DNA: TGTGCCAGTAGTATATCTAGCGGGGGGCGTGAGCAGTTCTTC; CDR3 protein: CASSISSGGREQFF
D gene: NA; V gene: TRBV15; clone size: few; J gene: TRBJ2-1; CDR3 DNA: TGTGCCACCAGCAGAGATCAGGCGACCTCCTACAATGAGCAGTTCTTC; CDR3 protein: CATSRDQATSYNEQFF
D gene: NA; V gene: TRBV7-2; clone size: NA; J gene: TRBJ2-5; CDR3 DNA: TGTGCCAGCAGCTTTAGCGACGAAAGACAAGAGACCCAGTACTTC; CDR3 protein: CASSFSDERQETQYF
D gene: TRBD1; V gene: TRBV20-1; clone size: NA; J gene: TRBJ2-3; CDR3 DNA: TGCAGTGCAAAGACAGGGGACCAAGTGGTGGGTACGCAGTATTTT; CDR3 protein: CSAKTGDQVVGTQYF
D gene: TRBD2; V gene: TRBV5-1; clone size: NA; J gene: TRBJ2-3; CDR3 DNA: TGCGCCAGCAGCTTGGAACCGGGAGGGCCTAAGGCAGATACGCAGTATTTT; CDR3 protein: CASSLEPGGPKADTQYF
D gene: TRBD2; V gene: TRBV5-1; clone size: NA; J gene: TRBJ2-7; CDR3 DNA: TGCGCCAGCAGACCCGGACTAGCGGGCTACGAGCAGTACTTC; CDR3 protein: CASRPGLAGYEQYF
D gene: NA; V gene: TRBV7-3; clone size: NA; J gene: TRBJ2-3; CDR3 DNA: TGTGCCAGCAGCTTAACCGCGAGCGGAGGAACAGATACGCAGTATTTT; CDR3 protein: CASSLTASGGTDTQYF
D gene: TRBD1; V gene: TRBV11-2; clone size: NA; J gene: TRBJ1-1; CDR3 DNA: TGTGCCAGCAGCTCACTAACCCTACTCAGGGGGACGTACACTGAAGCTTTCTTT; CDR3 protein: CASSSLTLLRGTYTEAFF
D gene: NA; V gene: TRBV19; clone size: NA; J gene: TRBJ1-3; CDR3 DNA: TGTGCCAGTAGTATCTTCAGACTCTCTGGAAAGACCATATATTTT; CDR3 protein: CASSIFRLSGKTIYF
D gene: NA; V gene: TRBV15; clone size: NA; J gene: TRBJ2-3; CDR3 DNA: TGTGCCACCAGCCCCCGGTGGGGGTTAAATAGCACAGATACGCAGTATTTT; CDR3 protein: CATSPRWGLNSTDTQYF
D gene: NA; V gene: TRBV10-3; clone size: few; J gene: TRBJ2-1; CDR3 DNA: TGTGCCATCAGTGTTGAGCGTGTTACCCCCGAGCAGTTCTTC; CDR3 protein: CAISVERVTPEQFF
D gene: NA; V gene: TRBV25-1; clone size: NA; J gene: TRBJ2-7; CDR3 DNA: TGTGCCAGCCGCGGACTGGAAAACGAGCAGTACTTC; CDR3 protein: CASRGLENEQYF
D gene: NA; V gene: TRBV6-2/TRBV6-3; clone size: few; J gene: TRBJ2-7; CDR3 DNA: TGTGCCAGCAGTCCTGGACAGTTGTGGGGCTCGAGGTACGAGCAGTACTTC; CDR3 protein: CASSPGQLWGSRYEQYF
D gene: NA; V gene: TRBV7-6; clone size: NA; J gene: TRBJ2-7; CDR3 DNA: TGTGCCAGCAGCCGAGACCGGGTTCCCTACGAGCAGTACTTC; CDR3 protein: CASSRDRVPYEQYF